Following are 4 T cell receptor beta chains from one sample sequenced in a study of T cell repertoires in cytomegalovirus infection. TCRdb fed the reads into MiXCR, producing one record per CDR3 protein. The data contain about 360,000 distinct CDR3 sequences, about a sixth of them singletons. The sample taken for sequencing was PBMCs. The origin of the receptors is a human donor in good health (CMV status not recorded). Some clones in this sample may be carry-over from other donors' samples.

CDR3 sequence (DNA): TGTGCCAGTCAGACTAGCGGAGTCTCCGGGGAGCTGTTTTTT. Protein sequence: CASQTSGVSGELFF. This chain uses TRBV19 with TRBJ2-2; 9 bases align to TRBD2. This CDR3 has 14 amino acids. The V gene's germline CDR1 is LNHDA and CDR2 SQIVND (reference sequence). J gave up 6 bases and V 8 bases, and 7 bases lay outside the gene matches. Filled out from reference TRBV19 and TRBJ2-2, the complete variable domain reads DGGITQSPKYLFRKEGQNVTLSCEQNLNHDAMYWYRQDPGQGLRLIYYSQIVNDFQKGDIAEGYSVSREKKESFPLTVTSAQKNPTAFYLCASQTSGVSGELFFGEGSRLTVL.

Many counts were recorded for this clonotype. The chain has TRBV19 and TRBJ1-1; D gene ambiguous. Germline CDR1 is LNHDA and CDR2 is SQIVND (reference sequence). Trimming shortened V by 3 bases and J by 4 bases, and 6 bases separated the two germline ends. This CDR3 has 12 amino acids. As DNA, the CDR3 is TGTGCCAGTAGTATTACGGGCACTGAAGCTTTCTTT. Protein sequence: CASSITGTEAFF.

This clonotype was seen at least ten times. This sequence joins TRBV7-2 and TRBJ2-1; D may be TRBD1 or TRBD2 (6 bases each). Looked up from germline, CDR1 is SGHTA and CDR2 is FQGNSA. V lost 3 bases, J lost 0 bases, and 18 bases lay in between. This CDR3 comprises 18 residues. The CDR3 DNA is TGTGCCAGCAGCTTTGGGGGGCGCGGGGCTCCCTCCTACAATGAGCAGTTCTTC. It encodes CASSFGGRGAPSYNEQFF.

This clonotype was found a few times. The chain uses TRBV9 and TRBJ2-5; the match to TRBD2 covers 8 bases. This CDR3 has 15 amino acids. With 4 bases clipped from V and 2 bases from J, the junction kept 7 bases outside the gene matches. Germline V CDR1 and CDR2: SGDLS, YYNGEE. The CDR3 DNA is TGTGCCAGCAGCCCAGGACTAGCAGCTCAAGAGACCCAGTACTTC. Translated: CASSPGLAAQETQYF.